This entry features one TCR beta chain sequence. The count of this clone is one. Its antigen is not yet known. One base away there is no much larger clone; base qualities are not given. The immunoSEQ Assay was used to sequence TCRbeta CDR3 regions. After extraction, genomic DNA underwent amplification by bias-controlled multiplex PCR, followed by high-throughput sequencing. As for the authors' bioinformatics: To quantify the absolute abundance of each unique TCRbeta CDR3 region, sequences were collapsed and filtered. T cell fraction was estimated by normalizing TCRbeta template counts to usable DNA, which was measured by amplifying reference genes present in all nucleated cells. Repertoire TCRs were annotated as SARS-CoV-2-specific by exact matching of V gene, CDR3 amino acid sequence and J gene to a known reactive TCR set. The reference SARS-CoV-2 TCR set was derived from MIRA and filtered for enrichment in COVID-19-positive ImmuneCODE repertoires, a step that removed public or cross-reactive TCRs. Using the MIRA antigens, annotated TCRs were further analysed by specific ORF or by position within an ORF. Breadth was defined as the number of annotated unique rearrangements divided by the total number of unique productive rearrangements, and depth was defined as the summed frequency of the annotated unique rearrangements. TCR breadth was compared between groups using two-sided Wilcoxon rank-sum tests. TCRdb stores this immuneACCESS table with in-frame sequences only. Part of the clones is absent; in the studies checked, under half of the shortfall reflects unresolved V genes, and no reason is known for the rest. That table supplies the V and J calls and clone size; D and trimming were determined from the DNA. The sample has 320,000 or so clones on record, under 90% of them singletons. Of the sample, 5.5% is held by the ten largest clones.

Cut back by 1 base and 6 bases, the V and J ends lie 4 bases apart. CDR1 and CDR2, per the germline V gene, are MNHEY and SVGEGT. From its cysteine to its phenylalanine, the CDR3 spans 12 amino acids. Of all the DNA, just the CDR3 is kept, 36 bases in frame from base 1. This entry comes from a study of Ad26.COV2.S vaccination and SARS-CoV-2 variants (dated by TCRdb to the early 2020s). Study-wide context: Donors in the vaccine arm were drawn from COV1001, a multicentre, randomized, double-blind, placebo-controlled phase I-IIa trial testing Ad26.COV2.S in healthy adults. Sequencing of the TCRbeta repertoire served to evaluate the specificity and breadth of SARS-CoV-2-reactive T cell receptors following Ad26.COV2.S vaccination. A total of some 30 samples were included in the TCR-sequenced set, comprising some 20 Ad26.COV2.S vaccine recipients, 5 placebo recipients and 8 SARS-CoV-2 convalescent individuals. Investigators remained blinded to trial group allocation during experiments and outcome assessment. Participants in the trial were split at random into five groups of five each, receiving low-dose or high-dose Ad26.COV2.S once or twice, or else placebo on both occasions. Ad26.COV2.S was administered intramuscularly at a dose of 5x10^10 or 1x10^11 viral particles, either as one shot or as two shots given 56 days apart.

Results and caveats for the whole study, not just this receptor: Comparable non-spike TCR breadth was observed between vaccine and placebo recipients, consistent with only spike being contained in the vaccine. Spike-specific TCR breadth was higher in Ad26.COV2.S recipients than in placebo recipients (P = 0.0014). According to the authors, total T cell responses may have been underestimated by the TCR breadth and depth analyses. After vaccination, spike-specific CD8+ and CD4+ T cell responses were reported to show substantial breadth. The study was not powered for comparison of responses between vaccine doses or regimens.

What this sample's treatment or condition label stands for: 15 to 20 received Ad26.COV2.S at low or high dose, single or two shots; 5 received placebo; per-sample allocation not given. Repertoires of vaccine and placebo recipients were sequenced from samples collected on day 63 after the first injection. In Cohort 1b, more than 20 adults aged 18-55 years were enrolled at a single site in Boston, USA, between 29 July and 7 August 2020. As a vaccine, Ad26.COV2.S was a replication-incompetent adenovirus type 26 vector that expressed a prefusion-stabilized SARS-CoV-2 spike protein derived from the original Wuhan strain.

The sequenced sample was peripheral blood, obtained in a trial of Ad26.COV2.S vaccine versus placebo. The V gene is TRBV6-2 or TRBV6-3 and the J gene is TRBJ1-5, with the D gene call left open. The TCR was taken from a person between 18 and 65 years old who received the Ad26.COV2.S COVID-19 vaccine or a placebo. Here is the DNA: TGTGCCAGCAGTTACTTTTCTCAGCCCCAGCATTTT. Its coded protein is CASSYFSQPQHF.